This TCR beta chain comes out of a study of blood T cell repertoires in COVID-19. Study-level information: The United States, Italy and Spain supplied acute and convalescent COVID-19 samples. Sample material is recorded as cDNA or gDNA derived from T cells, B-cell-depleted T cells, or PBMCs.

Germline values: CDR1 MNHEY, CDR2 SVGAGI. V lost 2 bases and J 6 bases, leaving 14 bases between the germline ends. CDR3 length equals 14 residues. Original analysis: Reference gene primer amplification gave nucleated cell count estimates. Data came from immunoSEQ multiplex PCR; TCRdb stores just in-frame clones and leaves some out. V, J and clone size reflect that table, while D and trimming were determined from the DNA. The sample includes about 32,000 clones, 85% to 95% of them seen just once. This clone came up once. The chain recombines TRBV6-5 with TRBJ2-7, with a tentative D call TRBD1 (6 bases). This TCR was recovered from a male donor with active COVID-19. The sample consisted of peripheral blood. The CDR3 reads CASSYRQVPSEQYF. The CDR3 DNA reads TGTGCCAGCAGTTACAGACAGGTTCCTAGCGAGCAGTACTTC.